This is a list of T cell receptor beta chains from one sample in a study of blood T cell repertoires in COVID-19. The method was immunoSEQ multiplex PCR; TCRdb's version includes in-frame clones alone and lacks a portion of them. Among about 200,000 clones listed, more than 80% were seen once. The sample consisted of peripheral blood. The source of these receptors is a woman older than 75 with COVID-19, enrolled during active disease. The CDR3 runs from the conserved cysteine through the conserved F or W. Fields, in order: clone size, V gene, J gene, D gene, CDR3 DNA, CDR3 protein. The D gene is left open where the match is weak. Expanded clones get a size class; other rows say once, few or many, or leave the size out.

size: .
V: TRBV6-5
J: TRBJ2-5
D: TRBD2
DNA: TGTGCCACGGGGGGAGGGACCCAACAAAGGGAGACCCAGTACTTC
CDR3: CATGGGTQQRETQYF

size: .
V: TRBV9
J: TRBJ1-1
D: TRBD1
DNA: TGTGCCAGCAGCGTCGAACCACGGACAGGGGGTGAAGCTTTCTTT
CDR3: CASSVEPRTGGEAFF

size: once
V: TRBV23-1
J: TRBJ1-1
D: .
DNA: TGCGCCAGCACTCCCGTGGGGGGGAACACTGAAGCTTTCTTT
CDR3: CASTPVGGNTEAFF

size: few
V: TRBV7-2
J: TRBJ2-1
D: .
DNA: TGTGCCAGCACACCTTATGGCGGGGGCCTACGCAATGAGCAGTTCTTC
CDR3: CASTPYGGGLRNEQFF

size: .
V: TRBV15
J: TRBJ1-2
D: .
DNA: TGTGCCACCAGCAGCTCCGGGAACTATGGCTACACCTTC
CDR3: CATSSSGNYGYTF

size: .
V: TRBV4-1
J: TRBJ1-3
D: TRBD1
DNA: TGCGCCAGCAGCCCACGGGACAGGGAAACTGGAAACACCATATATTTT
CDR3: CASSPRDRETGNTIYF

size: .
V: TRBV5-4
J: TRBJ1-1
D: TRBD1
DNA: TGTGCCAGCAGCTTGGGGACAGGAAACACTGAAGCTTTCTTT
CDR3: CASSLGTGNTEAFF

size: .
V: TRBV18
J: TRBJ2-7
D: TRBD2
DNA: TGTGCCAGCTCACCCGGGACTAGCGGATTCGAGCAGTACTTC
CDR3: CASSPGTSGFEQYF

size: few
V: TRBV5-5
J: TRBJ1-2
D: TRBD1
DNA: TGTGCCAGCAGAGCCGGGACAGCTAACTATGGCTACACCTTC
CDR3: CASRAGTANYGYTF

size: .
V: TRBV15
J: TRBJ2-4
D: .
DNA: TGTGCCACCAGCAGCCCACAGGGATGGGACATTCAGTACTTC
CDR3: CATSSPQGWDIQYF

size: .
V: TRBV7-3
J: TRBJ1-6
D: .
DNA: TGTGCCAGCAGCTTACGGCAGGGGAATTCACCCCTCCACTTT
CDR3: CASSLRQGNSPLHF